These T cell receptor beta chains were read from a single sample in a study of control samples from healthy donors and cancer patients. The data were produced by immunoSEQ multiplex PCR, yet TCRdb's version contains in-frame clones alone and is incomplete. This table holds approximately 170,000 clones, around 93% found once. The sequencing sample was made of blood. These receptors were collected from a woman aged 60-70 years in good health. The CDR3 runs from the conserved cysteine through the conserved F or W. Each record gives: V gene, J gene, D gene, clone size, CDR3 protein, CDR3 DNA. The D gene is left open where the match is weak. Clone size is shown for a subset of rows, as once, few, many or a class of expanded clone.

V: TRBV6-1
J: TRBJ2-1
D: .
size: .
CDR3: CASSEGVKGGNEQFF
DNA: TGTGCCAGCAGTGAAGGTGTGAAAGGGGGCAATGAGCAGTTCTTC

V: TRBV7-2
J: TRBJ1-2
D: .
size: few
CDR3: CASSLVGANGYTF
DNA: TGTGCCAGCAGCTTAGTAGGGGCAAATGGCTACACCTTC

V: TRBV5-5
J: TRBJ1-5
D: TRBD1
size: .
CDR3: CASSPIQGGGQPQHF
DNA: TGTGCCAGCAGCCCTATACAGGGGGGCGGACAGCCCCAGCATTTT

V: TRBV7-2
J: TRBJ1-2
D: .
size: .
CDR3: CASSSQGPGLSYGYTF
DNA: TGTGCCAGCAGTTCCCAGGGCCCTGGATTGAGCTATGGCTACACCTTC

V: TRBV19
J: TRBJ1-1
D: TRBD1
size: .
CDR3: CASIGGQVNTEAFF
DNA: TGTGCCAGTATTGGGGGACAGGTGAACACTGAAGCTTTCTTT

V: TRBV4-3
J: TRBJ2-1
D: TRBD2
size: .
CDR3: CASSQGAGGEQFF
DNA: TGCGCCAGCAGCCAAGGTGCGGGGGGAGAGCAGTTCTTC

V: TRBV5-1
J: TRBJ2-2
D: .
size: once
CDR3: CASSTGTAADTGELFF
DNA: TGCGCCAGCAGCACCGGGACCGCGGCGGACACCGGGGAGCTGTTTTTT

V: TRBV5-1
J: TRBJ2-4
D: .
size: .
CDR3: CASSLGDLNIQYF
DNA: TGCGCCAGCAGCTTGGGAGATTTGAACATTCAGTACTTC

V: TRBV5-4
J: TRBJ1-2
D: TRBD1
size: .
CDR3: CASSATGTNYGYTF
DNA: TGTGCCAGCAGCGCGACAGGGACTAACTATGGCTACACCTTC

V: TRBV7-2
J: TRBJ1-2
D: TRBD1
size: .
CDR3: CASSRQGNYGYTF
DNA: TGTGCCAGCAGCCGACAGGGTAACTATGGCTACACCTTC

V: TRBV7-3
J: TRBJ2-3
D: .
size: .
CDR3: CASSSQGRGTDTQYF
DNA: TGTGCCAGCAGCTCACAGGGAAGGGGCACAGATACGCAGTATTTT

V: TRBV29-1
J: TRBJ2-5
D: .
size: .
CDR3: CSVGRDSQETQYF
DNA: TGCAGCGTTGGCCGGGACTCCCAAGAGACCCAGTACTTC

V: TRBV5-4
J: TRBJ1-1
D: .
size: .
CDR3: CASSPRAGVGTEAFF
DNA: TGTGCCAGCAGCCCCCGAGCCGGGGTTGGGACTGAAGCTTTCTTT

V: TRBV6-6
J: TRBJ1-2
D: TRBD1
size: .
CDR3: CASRGTGDYGYTF
DNA: TGTGCCAGCAGAGGGACAGGGGACTATGGCTACACCTTC

V: TRBV20-1
J: TRBJ1-5
D: .
size: .
CDR3: CSASHTPGNGPYSNQPQHF
DNA: TGCAGTGCCAGTCACACGCCGGGAAACGGACCTTATAGCAATCAGCCCCAGCATTTT

V: TRBV7-9
J: TRBJ2-7
D: .
size: .
CDR3: CASSSPVDGATLYEQYF
DNA: TGTGCCAGCAGCTCGCCGGTTGACGGAGCAACCCTCTACGAGCAGTACTTC

V: TRBV6-2/TRBV6-3
J: TRBJ2-7
D: .
size: .
CDR3: CASSYTRTYEQYF
DNA: TGTGCCAGCAGTTATACACGAACCTACGAGCAGTACTTC

V: TRBV4-2
J: TRBJ1-1
D: .
size: .
CDR3: CASSQEPGRANTEAFF
DNA: TGTGCCAGCAGCCAAGAGCCAGGGCGGGCGAACACTGAAGCTTTCTTT

V: TRBV5-6
J: TRBJ2-7
D: .
size: once
CDR3: CASSFPRQFAEQYF
DNA: TGTGCCAGCAGCTTCCCCAGACAGTTCGCCGAGCAGTACTTC

V: TRBV10-3
J: TRBJ1-3
D: TRBD1
size: .
CDR3: CAIRPGQGALLSGNTIYF
DNA: TGTGCCATCCGACCGGGACAGGGGGCCCTCCTCTCTGGAAACACCATATATTTT

V: TRBV10-3
J: TRBJ1-2
D: TRBD1
size: .
CDR3: CAISEGDRVYGYTF
DNA: TGTGCCATCAGTGAGGGGGACAGGGTCTATGGCTACACCTTC

V: TRBV15
J: TRBJ2-3
D: TRBD1
size: .
CDR3: CATSYTGGERADTQYF
DNA: TGTGCCACCAGTTATACAGGGGGCGAGCGGGCAGATACGCAGTATTTT

V: TRBV7-2
J: TRBJ2-4
D: .
size: .
CDR3: CASSPGPVAAHIQYF
DNA: TGTGCCAGCAGCCCCGGTCCTGTAGCGGCCCACATTCAGTACTTC

V: TRBV5-5
J: TRBJ2-4
D: TRBD2
size: few
CDR3: CARGLPGLADLAKNIQYF
DNA: TGTGCCAGAGGCCTTCCGGGACTAGCGGACCTAGCCAAAAACATTCAGTACTTC

V: TRBV6-1
J: TRBJ1-2
D: TRBD1
size: .
CDR3: CASSEYRTGNGYTF
DNA: TGTGCCAGCAGTGAATATAGGACAGGGAATGGCTACACCTTC

V: TRBV11-2
J: TRBJ1-2
D: TRBD1
size: .
CDR3: CASSQTGAYGYTF
DNA: TGTGCCAGCAGCCAGACAGGGGCCTATGGCTACACCTTC

V: TRBV6-2/TRBV6-3
J: TRBJ1-5
D: .
size: .
CDR3: CASSPLTGQSNQPQHF
DNA: TGTGCCAGCAGCCCACTTACAGGGCAGAGCAATCAGCCCCAGCATTTT

V: TRBV5-1
J: TRBJ2-7
D: .
size: .
CDR3: CASSLGVLYEQYF
DNA: TGCGCCAGCAGCTTGGGGGTTCTCTACGAGCAGTACTTC

V: TRBV19
J: TRBJ1-4
D: .
size: .
CDR3: CASRSWDGDEKLFF
DNA: TGTGCCAGTAGGTCGTGGGACGGCGATGAAAAACTGTTTTTT

V: TRBV6-4
J: TRBJ1-2
D: .
size: .
CDR3: CASSDSVETEVFDYGYTF
DNA: TGTGCCAGCAGTGACTCAGTTGAGACAGAAGTCTTCGACTATGGCTACACCTTC

V: TRBV5-1
J: TRBJ2-3
D: .
size: .
CDR3: CASSLGHTGLAPDTQYF
DNA: TGCGCCAGCAGCTTGGGTCACACTGGATTAGCACCCGATACGCAGTATTTT

V: TRBV18
J: TRBJ1-6
D: .
size: .
CDR3: CASSPSGVDNSPLHF
DNA: TGTGCCAGCTCACCCTCGGGGGTGGATAATTCACCCCTCCACTTT

V: TRBV7-9
J: TRBJ1-2
D: .
size: .
CDR3: CASSSAYIFHGYTF
DNA: TGTGCCAGCAGCTCCGCATACATCTTCCATGGCTACACCTTC

V: TRBV7-9
J: TRBJ2-1
D: TRBD2
size: .
CDR3: CASSTQRGGIKYEQFF
DNA: TGTGCCAGCAGCACCCAGCGGGGGGGCATTAAGTATGAGCAGTTCTTC

V: TRBV5-6
J: TRBJ1-1
D: .
size: .
CDR3: CASRWGTNTEAFF
DNA: TGTGCCAGCAGGTGGGGGACGAACACTGAAGCTTTCTTT

V: TRBV7-9
J: TRBJ1-1
D: .
size: .
CDR3: CASGQKNTEAFF
DNA: TGTGCCAGCGGACAGAAGAACACTGAAGCTTTCTTT

V: TRBV18
J: TRBJ1-1
D: TRBD1
size: .
CDR3: CASSPDSATGAEAFF
DNA: TGTGCCAGCTCACCAGATTCCGCGACAGGGGCTGAAGCTTTCTTT

V: TRBV5-1
J: TRBJ1-2
D: .
size: .
CDR3: CASSPLDPNYGYTF
DNA: TGCGCCAGCAGCCCGTTAGACCCCAACTATGGCTACACCTTC

V: TRBV3-1/TRBV3-2
J: TRBJ1-4
D: .
size: .
CDR3: CASSHTWQGFEKLFF
DNA: TGTGCCAGCAGCCACACTTGGCAGGGTTTTGAAAAACTGTTTTTT

V: TRBV5-1
J: TRBJ1-1
D: TRBD1
size: once
CDR3: CASSFVGTGQLMNTEAFF
DNA: TGCGCCAGCAGCTTTGTCGGGACAGGTCAACTTATGAACACTGAAGCTTTCTTT

V: TRBV19
J: TRBJ1-1
D: .
size: .
CDR3: CASSRWGNTEAFF
DNA: TGTGCCAGTAGTCGGTGGGGGAACACTGAAGCTTTCTTT

V: TRBV6-5
J: TRBJ1-1
D: .
size: .
CDR3: CASRPFLGNTEAFF
DNA: TGTGCCAGCAGACCCTTTTTGGGGAACACTGAAGCTTTCTTT

V: TRBV3-1/TRBV3-2
J: TRBJ1-1
D: TRBD1
size: .
CDR3: CASSQGTGWYTEAFF
DNA: TGTGCCAGCAGCCAAGGGACAGGGTGGTACACTGAAGCTTTCTTT

V: TRBV6-5
J: TRBJ2-2
D: .
size: .
CDR3: CASIPRNTGELFF
DNA: TGTGCCAGCATTCCACGAAACACCGGGGAGCTGTTTTTT

V: TRBV3-1/TRBV3-2
J: TRBJ2-5
D: .
size: .
CDR3: CASSQTSGTQYF
DNA: TGTGCCAGCAGCCAGACTTCGGGGACCCAGTACTTC

V: TRBV3-1/TRBV3-2
J: TRBJ1-2
D: .
size: .
CDR3: CASRRGGGDGYTF
DNA: TGTGCCAGCCGCCGCGGGGGCGGTGATGGCTACACCTTC

V: TRBV3-1/TRBV3-2
J: TRBJ2-3
D: .
size: once
CDR3: CASSQRASGTDTQYF
DNA: TGTGCCAGCAGCCAGCGGGCCTCGGGGACAGATACGCAGTATTTT

V: TRBV12-5
J: TRBJ1-1
D: .
size: once
CDR3: CASRSRGGTEAFF
DNA: TGTGCTAGTAGGTCCCGTGGTGGAACTGAAGCTTTCTTT

V: TRBV5-1
J: TRBJ2-3
D: .
size: .
CDR3: CASAQSSTDTQYF
DNA: TGCGCCAGTGCCCAGAGTAGCACAGATACGCAGTATTTT

V: TRBV10-2
J: TRBJ1-1
D: TRBD1
size: .
CDR3: CASSGQGSTEAFF
DNA: TGCGCCAGCAGTGGACAGGGGTCCACTGAAGCTTTCTTT

V: TRBV5-1
J: TRBJ1-5
D: .
size: .
CDR3: CASSLVGDSNQPQHF
DNA: TGCGCCAGCAGCTTGGTGGGGGATAGCAATCAGCCCCAGCATTTT